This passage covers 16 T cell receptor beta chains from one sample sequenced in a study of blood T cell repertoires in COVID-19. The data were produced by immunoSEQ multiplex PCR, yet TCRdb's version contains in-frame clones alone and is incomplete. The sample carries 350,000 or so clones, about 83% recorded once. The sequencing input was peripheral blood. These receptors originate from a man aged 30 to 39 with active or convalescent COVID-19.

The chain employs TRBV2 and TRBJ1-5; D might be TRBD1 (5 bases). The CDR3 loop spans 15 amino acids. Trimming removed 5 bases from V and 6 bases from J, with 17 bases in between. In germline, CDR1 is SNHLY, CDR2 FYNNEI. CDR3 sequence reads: CASSKGRQGSQPQHF. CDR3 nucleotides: TGTGCCAGCAGTAAAGGTCGCCAGGGAAGTCAGCCCCAGCATTTT.

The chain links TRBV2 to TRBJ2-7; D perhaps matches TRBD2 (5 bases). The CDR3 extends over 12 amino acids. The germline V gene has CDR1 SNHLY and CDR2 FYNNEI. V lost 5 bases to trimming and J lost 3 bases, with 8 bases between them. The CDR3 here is CASSWRYYEQYF. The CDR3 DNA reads TGTGCCAGCAGTTGGAGGTACTACGAGCAGTACTTC.

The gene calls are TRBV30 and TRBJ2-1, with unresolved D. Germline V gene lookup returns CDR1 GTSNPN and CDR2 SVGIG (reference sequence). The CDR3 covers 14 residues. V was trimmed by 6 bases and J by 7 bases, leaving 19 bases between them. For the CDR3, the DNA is TGTGCCTGCCTGCCGGGTCAAAGAAGGAATGAGCAGTTCTTC. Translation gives CACLPGQRRNEQFF.

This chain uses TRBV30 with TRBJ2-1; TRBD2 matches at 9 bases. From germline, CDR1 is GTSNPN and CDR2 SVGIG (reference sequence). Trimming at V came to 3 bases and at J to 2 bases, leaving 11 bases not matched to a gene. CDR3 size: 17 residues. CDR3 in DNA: TGTGCCTGGAGCGATAATAGCGGGAGAACGACCTACAATGAGCAGTTCTTC. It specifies CAWSDNSGRTTYNEQFF.

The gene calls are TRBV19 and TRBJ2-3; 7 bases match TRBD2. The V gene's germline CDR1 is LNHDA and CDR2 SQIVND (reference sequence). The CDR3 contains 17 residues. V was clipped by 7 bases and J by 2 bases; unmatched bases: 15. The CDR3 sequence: CASTSPGARGTTDTQYF. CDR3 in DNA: TGTGCCAGTACCTCACCCGGGGCGCGGGGGACCACAGATACGCAGTATTTT.

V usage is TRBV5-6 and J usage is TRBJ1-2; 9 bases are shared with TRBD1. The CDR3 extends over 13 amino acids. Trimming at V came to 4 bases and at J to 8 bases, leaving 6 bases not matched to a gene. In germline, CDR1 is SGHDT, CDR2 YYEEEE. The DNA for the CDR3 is TGTGCCAGCAGCCCGGGACAGGGCAAAGGCTACACCTTC. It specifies CASSPGQGKGYTF.

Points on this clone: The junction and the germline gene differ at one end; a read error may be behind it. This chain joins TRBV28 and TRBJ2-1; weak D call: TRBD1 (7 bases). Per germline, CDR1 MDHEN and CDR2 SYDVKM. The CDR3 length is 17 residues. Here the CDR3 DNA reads TGTGCCAGCAGTTTGCCCGCGAGACAGGGACTGGGGAATGCGCAGTTCTTC. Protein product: CASSLPARQGLGNAQFF. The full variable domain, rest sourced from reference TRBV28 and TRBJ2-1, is DVKVTQSSRYLVKRTGEKVFLECVQDMDHENMFWYRQDPGLGLRLIYFSYDVKMKEKGDIPEGYSVSREKKERFSLILESASTNQTSMYLCASSLPARQGLGNAQFFGPGTRLTVL.

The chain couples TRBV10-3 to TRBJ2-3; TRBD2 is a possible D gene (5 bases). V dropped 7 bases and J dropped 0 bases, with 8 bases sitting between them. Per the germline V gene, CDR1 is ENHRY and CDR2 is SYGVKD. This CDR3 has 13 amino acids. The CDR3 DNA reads TGTGCCATCACTAGCACTAGCACAGATACGCAGTATTTT. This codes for CAITSTSTDTQYF.

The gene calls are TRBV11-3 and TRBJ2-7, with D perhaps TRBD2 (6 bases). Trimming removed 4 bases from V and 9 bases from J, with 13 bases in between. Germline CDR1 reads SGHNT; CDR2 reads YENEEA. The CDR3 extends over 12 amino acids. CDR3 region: CASSSGAGRQYF. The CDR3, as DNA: TGTGCCAGCAGCTCGGGAGCCGGGAGGCAGTACTTC.

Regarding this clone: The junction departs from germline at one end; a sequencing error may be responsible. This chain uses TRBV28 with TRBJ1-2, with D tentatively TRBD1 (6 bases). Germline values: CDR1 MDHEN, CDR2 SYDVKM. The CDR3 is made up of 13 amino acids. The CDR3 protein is CVSRRGAGYGYTF. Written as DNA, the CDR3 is TGTGTCAGCAGACGGGGGGCGGGCTATGGCTACACCTTC.

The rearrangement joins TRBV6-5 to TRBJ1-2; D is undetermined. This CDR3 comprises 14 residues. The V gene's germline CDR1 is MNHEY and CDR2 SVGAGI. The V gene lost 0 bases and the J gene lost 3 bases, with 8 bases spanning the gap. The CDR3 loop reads CASSYSRQDYGYTF. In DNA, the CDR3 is TGTGCCAGCAGTTACTCTCGGCAGGACTATGGCTACACCTTC.

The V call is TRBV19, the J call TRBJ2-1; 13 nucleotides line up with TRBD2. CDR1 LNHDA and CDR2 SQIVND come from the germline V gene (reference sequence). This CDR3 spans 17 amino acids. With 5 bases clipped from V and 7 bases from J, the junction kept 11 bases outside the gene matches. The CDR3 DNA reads TGTGCCAGTAGTTCCGGACTAGCGGGAGTGTTGGCAAATGAGCAGTTCTTC. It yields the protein CASSSGLAGVLANEQFF.

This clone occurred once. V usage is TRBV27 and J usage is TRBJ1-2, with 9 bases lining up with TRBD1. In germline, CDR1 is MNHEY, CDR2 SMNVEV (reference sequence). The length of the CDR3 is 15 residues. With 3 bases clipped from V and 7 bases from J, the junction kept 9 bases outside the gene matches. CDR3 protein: CASSFEGRGQGGYTF. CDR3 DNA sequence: TGTGCCAGCAGTTTTGAGGGGAGGGGACAGGGTGGCTACACCTTC.

CDR3 region: CASSPGDEQYF. CDR3 coding DNA: TGTGCCAGCAGCCCCGGAGACGAGCAGTACTTC. The J gene is TRBJ2-7, the V gene TRBV4-2; no definite D call. CDR1 is LGHNA, CDR2 YNFKEQ, per germline. V gave up 4 bases and J gave up 5 bases, with 6 bases separating them. The CDR3 has 11 residues.

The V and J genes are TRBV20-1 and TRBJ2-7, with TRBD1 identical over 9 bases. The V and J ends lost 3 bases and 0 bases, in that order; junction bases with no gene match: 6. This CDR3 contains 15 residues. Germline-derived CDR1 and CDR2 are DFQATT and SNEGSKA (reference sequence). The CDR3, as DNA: TGCAGTGCTAGTGGGACAGGGATCTTCTCCTACGAGCAGTACTTC. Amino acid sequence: CSASGTGIFSYEQYF.

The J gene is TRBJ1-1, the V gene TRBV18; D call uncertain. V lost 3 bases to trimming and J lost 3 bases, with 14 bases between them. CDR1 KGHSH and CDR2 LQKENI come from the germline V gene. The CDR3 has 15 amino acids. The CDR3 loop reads CASSPPSLSDTEAFF. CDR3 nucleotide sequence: TGTGCCAGCTCACCTCCGTCGTTAAGCGACACTGAAGCTTTCTTT.